This TCR beta chain originates from a study of T cell repertoires in cytomegalovirus infection. Study overall: Matching HLA type, along with CMV infection, was indicated by public TCR beta signatures. Points from the study as a whole: The response measured ex vivo was dominated by TCR beta clonotypes (HLA-C-restricted and CMV-specific). Accumulated public TCR beta family frequency recognized individuals carrying CMV together with the relevant HLA.

The CDR3 totals 13 residues. Germline CDR1 MDHEN, CDR2 SYDVKM. V dropped 3 bases and J dropped 8 bases, with 10 bases sitting between them. TCRdb passed the reads through MiXCR, listing each CDR3 protein once. Of 600,000 to 800,000 distinct CDR3 sequences in the sample, 20% to 25% were seen once. For this clonotype: Its antigen is not known.

The clonotype comes from a human donor in good health (CMV status not recorded). Some clones in this sample may be carry-over from other donors' samples. J is TRBJ1-4 and V is TRBV28; D ambiguous. Source material: CD8+ T cells from PBMCs. The CDR3 DNA reads as TGTGCCAGCAGTTTGCTGGGTCTCGAAAAACTGTTTTTT. It is translated as CASSLLGLEKLFF.